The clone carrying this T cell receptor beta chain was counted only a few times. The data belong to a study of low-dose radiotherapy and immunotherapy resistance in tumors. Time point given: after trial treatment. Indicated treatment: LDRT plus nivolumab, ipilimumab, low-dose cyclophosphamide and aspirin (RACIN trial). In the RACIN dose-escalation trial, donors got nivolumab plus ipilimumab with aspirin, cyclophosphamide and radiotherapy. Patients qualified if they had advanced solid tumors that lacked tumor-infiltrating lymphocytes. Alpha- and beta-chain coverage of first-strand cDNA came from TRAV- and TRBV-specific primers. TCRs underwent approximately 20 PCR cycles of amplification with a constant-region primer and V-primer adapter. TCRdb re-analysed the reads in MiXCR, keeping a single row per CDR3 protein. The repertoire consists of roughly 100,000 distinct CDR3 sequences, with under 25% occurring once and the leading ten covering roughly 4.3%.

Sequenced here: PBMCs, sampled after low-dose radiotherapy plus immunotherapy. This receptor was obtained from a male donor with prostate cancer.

The CDR3: CTSSQPGTSGGPRDEQFF. The CDR3 DNA follows: TGCACCAGCAGCCAGCCCGGGACTAGCGGGGGGCCGAGGGATGAGCAGTTCTTC. The chain recombines TRBV1 with TRBJ2-1; the D call TRBD2 from the table was never checked on the DNA. TRBV1 is deemed a pseudogene. The CDR3 extends over 18 amino acids.